These 32 T cell receptor beta chains were all obtained from the same sample, sequenced in a study of beta chain features in type 1 diabetes. Study-wide results and limits: All four CD4+ subsets from Type 1 diabetes patients carried moderately but significantly shorter TCRB CDR3s.

All of the isolated RNA was reverse transcribed, so expressed TCRB transcripts were sequenced. Measured with immunoSEQ multiplex PCR; TCRdb has only the in-frame clones, and not every one. The profile shows 300,000 to 350,000 clones, around 9.3% of them singletons. These receptors' antigens are unknown. The sample was central memory CD4+ T cells from blood. The receptors originated from a man in his thirties or forties with type 1 diabetes.

This clone occurred a few times. This rearrangement joins TRBV5-1 to TRBJ2-6; a possible D gene is TRBD1 (6 bases). This CDR3 is 15 amino acids long. Germline V gives CDR1 SGHRS, CDR2 YFSETQ. Trimming took off 4 bases at V and 6 bases at J, with 14 bases between the two ends. In DNA form, the CDR3 reads TGCGCCAGCAGCAAAGGGACATTTGAGGCCAACGTCCTGACTTTC. It encodes CASSKGTFEANVLTF. Full variable domain (outside the CDR3, taken from reference TRBV5-1 and TRBJ2-6): KAGVTQTPRYLIKTRGQQVTLSCSPISGHRSVSWYQQTPGQGLQFLFEYFSETQRNKGNFPGRFSGRQFSNSRSEMNVSTLELGDSALYLCASSKGTFEANVLTFGAGSRLTVL.

This CDR3 is CASTDGDGYTF. CDR3 coding DNA: TGTGCCAGCACCGATGGGGATGGCTACACCTTC. The chain joins TRBV7-2 to TRBJ1-2; D is unresolved. Trimming pared 7 bases from V and 6 bases from J, leaving 9 bases between. Per the germline V gene, CDR1 is SGHTA and CDR2 is FQGNSA. The CDR3 spans 11 residues. The full variable domain, completed using reference TRBV7-2 and TRBJ1-2, is GAGVSQSPSNKVTEKGKDVELRCDPISGHTALYWYRQSLGQGLEFLIYFQGNSAPDKSGLPSDRFSAERTGGSVSTLTIQRTQQEDSAVYLCASTDGDGYTFGSGTRLTVV.

This clone was seen more than once but under ten times. The chain recombines TRBV30 with TRBJ2-5; 9 bases line up with TRBD1. This CDR3 comprises 13 residues. Germline CDR1 reads GTSNPN; CDR2 reads SVGIG (reference sequence). The trim removed 2 bases at V and 7 bases at J, leaving 5 bases unmatched. This CDR3 is CAWSWGQGRTQYF. CDR3 DNA sequence: TGTGCCTGGAGTTGGGGACAGGGAAGGACCCAGTACTTC.

The rearrangement uses TRBV2 and TRBJ1-5; TRBD1 matches 11 bases. With V trimmed by 3 bases and J by 7 bases, 5 bases remained unmatched. The CDR3 has 15 amino acids. Germline V gene sequence: CDR1 SNHLY, CDR2 FYNNEI. The CDR3 DNA is TGTGCCAGCAGTGAGATGGGACAGGGGGTCCAGCCCCAGCATTTT. It translates to CASSEMGQGVQPQHF.

This clone appeared a few times. The junction shows a germline mismatch at one end, possibly a read error. CDR3 DNA: TGCGGCGTTGAAGATTTTGGGGGACCCGGCAATGAGCAGTTCTTC. It specifies CGVEDFGGPGNEQFF. The rearrangement links TRBV29-1 to TRBJ2-1; D may be TRBD1 or TRBD2 (5 bases each). The length of the CDR3 is 15 residues. The germline CDR1 and CDR2 sequences are SQVTM and ANQGSEA.

This clone was observed a handful of times. V gene TRBV2 combines with J gene TRBJ2-5; D gene uncertain. CDR1 and CDR2 from the germline V gene are SNHLY and FYNNEI. The CDR3 contains 12 residues. The V and J ends lost 5 bases and 4 bases respectively, with 8 bases between them. CDR3 loop: CASSYERETQYF. In DNA form, the CDR3 reads TGTGCCAGCAGTTATGAGCGAGAGACCCAGTACTTC.

V is TRBV9 and J is TRBJ2-7; D gene unclear. The ends were cut back, 3 bases at V and 0 bases at J, with 13 bases in the middle. Germline CDR1 reads SGDLS; CDR2 reads YYNGEE. The CDR3 has 15 residues. The CDR3 loop reads CASSEGLSSSYEQYF. As DNA, the CDR3 is TGTGCCAGCAGCGAAGGCTTATCTAGCTCCTACGAGCAGTACTTC.

The chain combines TRBV7-2 with TRBJ1-4; D call uncertain. Germline V gene sequence: CDR1 SGHTA, CDR2 FQGNSA. The germline V and J ends were trimmed by 1 base and 12 bases, with 12 bases remaining between them. CDR3 size: 13 residues. The CDR3 sequence is CASSLGRQFQLFF. CDR3 sequence (DNA): TGTGCCAGCAGCTTAGGGCGGCAGTTCCAACTGTTTTTT. Supplemented by reference TRBV7-2 and TRBJ1-4, the full variable domain reads GAGVSQSPSNKVTEKGKDVELRCDPISGHTALYWYRQSLGQGLEFLIYFQGNSAPDKSGLPSDRFSAERTGGSVSTLTIQRTQQEDSAVYLCASSLGRQFQLFFGSGTQLSVL.

This clone appeared a few times. The rearrangement uses TRBV6-6 and TRBJ2-5, with D hard to call. The CDR3 covers 13 residues. Germline lookup yields CDR1 MNHNY and CDR2 SVGAGI (reference sequence). Trimming took off 5 bases at V and 3 bases at J, with 10 bases between the two ends. CDR3 nucleotide sequence: TGTGCCAGCAGTCCAACTGGGGAAGAGACCCAGTACTTC. Its translation: CASSPTGEETQYF.

This clone occurred once. The gene calls are TRBV7-2 and TRBJ2-1; 8 bases line up with TRBD2. The CDR3 is 13 residues long. Germline V gene lookup returns CDR1 SGHTA and CDR2 FQGNSA. The junction had 5 bases not matched to a gene; V was cut back by 6 bases and J by 7 bases. Here the CDR3 reads CASRWTSYNEQFF. For the CDR3, the DNA is TGTGCCAGCAGATGGACTAGCTATAATGAGCAGTTCTTC.

In this sample, this clone turned up a few times. The V and J genes are TRBV30 and TRBJ2-5, with TRBD2 matching over 15 bases. The CDR3 runs 14 residues. After removal of 4 bases from V and 13 bases from J, the junction contained 10 bases not matched to a gene. Germline lookup yields CDR1 GTSNPN and CDR2 SVGIG (reference sequence). CDR3 amino acids: CAWNPGLAGGLSYF. Here the CDR3 DNA reads TGTGCCTGGAACCCGGGACTAGCGGGGGGCCTTTCGTACTTC.

The table lists this clone with a few counts. The chain uses TRBV6-6 and TRBJ2-1; no firm D call. CDR1 is MNHNY and CDR2 is SVGAGI in the germline V gene (reference sequence). Trimming shortened V by 2 bases and J by 1 base, and 6 bases separated the two germline ends. CDR3 length: 14 residues. CDR3 region: CASSYRDSYNEQFF. CDR3 in DNA: TGTGCCAGCAGTTACCGTGATTCCTACAATGAGCAGTTCTTC.

The rearrangement uses TRBV9 and TRBJ1-5; D remains ambiguous. There are 15 residues in the CDR3. CDR1 is SGDLS and CDR2 is YYNGEE in the germline V gene. V was shortened by 0 bases and J by 1 base, with 8 bases between the two germline ends. CDR3 DNA sequence: TGTGCCAGCAGCGTAGAAGGGATCAGCAATCAGCCCCAGCATTTT. Its protein is CASSVEGISNQPQHF. The entire variable domain, with the rest obtained from reference TRBV9 and TRBJ1-5, is as follows: DSGVTQTPKHLITATGQRVTLRCSPRSGDLSVYWYQQSLDQGLQFLIQYYNGEERAKGNILERFSAQQFPDLHSELNLSSLELGDSALYFCASSVEGISNQPQHFGDGTRLSIL.

The genes are TRBV11-2 and TRBJ1-5; D remains unclear. V lost 3 bases and J 5 bases, leaving 11 bases between the germline ends. The CDR3 length is 14 residues. CDR1 and CDR2 from the germline V gene are SGHAT and FQNNGV. CDR3 sequence reads: CASSFDERDQPQHF. CDR3 DNA: TGTGCCAGCAGCTTCGACGAGCGGGATCAGCCCCAGCATTTT.

Concerning this clone: The junction departs from the called germline gene at one end, perhaps through a read error. The rearrangement links TRBV7-7 to TRBJ2-5; D may correspond to TRBD1 or TRBD2 (5 bases each). This CDR3 is built from 15 residues. Germline-derived CDR1 and CDR2 are SSHAT and FNYEAQ (reference sequence). CDR3 DNA sequence: TGTGCTAGCAGCTTAGAATGGGGGACCCAAGAGACCCAGTACTTC. It codes for CASSLEWGTQETQYF. The full variable domain, in which reference TRBV7-7 and TRBJ2-5 provide the parts outside the CDR3, is GAGVSQSPRYKVTKRGQDVTLRCDPISSHATLYWYQQALGQGPEFLTYFNYEAQPDKSGLPSDRFSAERPEGSISTLTIQRTEQRDSAMYRCASSLEWGTQETQYFGPGTRLLVL.

The chain joins TRBV14 to TRBJ2-7, with 8 nucleotides matching TRBD2. This CDR3 has 16 amino acids. Germline V gene sequence: CDR1 SGHDN, CDR2 FVKESK. J gave up 4 bases and V 4 bases, and 12 bases lay outside the gene matches. CDR3 loop: CASSPLSAGGGYEQYF. The DNA of the CDR3 is TGTGCCAGCAGCCCCCTCAGCGCGGGGGGCGGGTACGAGCAGTACTTC. The full variable domain, rest sourced from reference TRBV14 and TRBJ2-7, is EAGVTQFPSHSVIEKGQTVTLRCDPISGHDNLYWYRRVMGKEIKFLLHFVKESKQDESGMPNNRFLAERTGGTYSTLKVQPAELEDSGVYFCASSPLSAGGGYEQYFGPGTRLTVT.

The sample holds a few counts of this clone. The V call is TRBV28, the J call TRBJ2-5; tentatively, D is TRBD1 (5 bases). The CDR3 has 12 amino acids. CDR1 is MDHEN and CDR2 is SYDVKM in the germline V gene. Deletions cut 6 bases from V and 2 bases from J, with 7 bases between. CDR3 sequence: CASRRQQETQYF. The CDR3 DNA sequence: TGTGCCAGCAGGCGACAGCAAGAGACCCAGTACTTC.

This clone showed up just a few times. The chain employs TRBV5-1 and TRBJ2-1, with 10 bases lining up with TRBD1. The CDR3 is made up of 13 amino acids. J lost 14 bases, V lost 0 bases, and 5 bases had no gene match. Germline V gene sequence: CDR1 SGHRS, CDR2 YFSETQ. CDR3: CASSLDFGTGEFF. Here the CDR3 DNA reads TGCGCCAGCAGCTTGGATTTTGGGACAGGGGAGTTCTTC.

The V and J genes are TRBV7-8 and TRBJ2-3; 8 positions match TRBD1. The germline CDR1 and CDR2 sequences are SGHVS and FQNEAQ. The CDR3 covers 16 residues. The junction had 12 bases not matched to a gene; V was cut back by 5 bases and J by 5 bases. DNA for the CDR3: TGTGCCAGCAGCCCCCAGGGGGCGACCGTTAGAGATACGCAGTATTTT. This encodes CASSPQGATVRDTQYF.

This clone was detected only a few times. The chain combines TRBV4-3 with TRBJ1-4; the match to TRBD1 covers 9 bases. The V and J ends lost 0 bases and 6 bases, in that order; junction bases with no gene match: 5. The CDR3 totals 16 residues. Germline CDR1 LGHNA, CDR2 YSLEER. The CDR3 region is CASSQEFRTGDEKLFF. The CDR3 DNA reads TGCGCCAGCAGCCAAGAGTTCCGGACAGGGGATGAAAAACTGTTTTTT.

This clone was observed a few times. The V gene is TRBV5-1, the J gene TRBJ1-4; 8 bases align to TRBD1. Germline lookup yields CDR1 SGHRS and CDR2 YFSETQ. This CDR3 contains 15 residues. Unmatched junction bases numbered 8, after V lost 3 bases and J lost 7 bases. The CDR3 DNA is TGCGCCAGCAGCTCCGGACAGGGCGTAGGTGAAAAACTGTTTTTT. Amino acid sequence: CASSSGQGVGEKLFF.

This clone occurred a few times. This chain links TRBV4-1 with TRBJ2-5, with 7 bases matching TRBD2. Germline V gene lookup returns CDR1 MGHRA and CDR2 YSYEKL. The V segment lost 0 bases and the J segment 6 bases; nucleotides outside the gene matches: 4. CDR3 size: 14 residues. The CDR3 loop is CASSQEAGWQTQYF. Here the CDR3 DNA reads TGCGCCAGCAGCCAAGAAGCGGGGTGGCAGACCCAGTACTTC.

The chain employs TRBV29-1 and TRBJ2-3, with a possible D match to TRBD2 (5 bases). The CDR3 consists of 14 residues. Germline V gives CDR1 SQVTM, CDR2 ANQGSEA. V was shortened by 3 bases and J by 3 bases, with 13 bases between the two germline ends. The CDR3 nucleotides read TGCAGCGTTGATCCCCCGGGGATAACAGATACGCAGTATTTT. This translates into CSVDPPGITDTQYF.

Only a few counts were recorded for this clone. The V gene is TRBV11-2, the J gene TRBJ2-5, with D possibly matching TRBD2 (6 bases). This CDR3 is 15 amino acids long. The germline gives CDR1 SGHAT, CDR2 FQNNGV. V gave up 1 base and J gave up 5 bases, with 14 bases separating them. This CDR3 reads CASSLGIQAGETQYF. CDR3 bases: TGTGCCAGCAGCTTAGGCATTCAGGCGGGGGAGACCCAGTACTTC.

This clone was picked up many times. The chain recombines TRBV5-8 with TRBJ1-1; no definite D call. Germline V CDR1 and CDR2: SGHTS, YDEGEE. The V gene lost 1 base and the J gene lost 6 bases, with 4 bases spanning the gap. This CDR3 has 11 residues. In nucleotides, the CDR3 is TGTGCCAGCAGCTTGCGGGCTGAAGCTTTCTTT. Translating it yields CASSLRAEAFF.

V usage is TRBV2 and J usage is TRBJ1-2; 7 nucleotides line up with TRBD1. V was clipped by 8 bases and J by 0 bases; unmatched bases: 3. There are 13 residues in the CDR3. Germline CDR1 reads SNHLY; CDR2 reads FYNNEI. The DNA for the CDR3 is TGTGCCAGCCGGGACAGAGCTAACTATGGCTACACCTTC. Translation: CASRDRANYGYTF.

This clone was seen a handful of times. The chain couples TRBV14 to TRBJ1-3, with D uncertain. With 1 base removed from V and 6 bases from J, the gap between germline ends came to 7 bases. CDR1 is SGHDN, CDR2 FVKESK, per germline. The CDR3 has 13 residues. The CDR3 DNA reads TGTGCCAGCAGCCAAGCTCCTTCAAACACCATATATTTT. Protein sequence: CASSQAPSNTIYF.

The chain employs TRBV7-9 and TRBJ1-4; tentative D call: TRBD1 (6 bases). CDR3 size: 15 residues. V lost 5 bases, J lost 7 bases, and 17 bases lay in between. Germline V gives CDR1 SEHNR, CDR2 FQNEAQ (reference sequence). The CDR3 nucleotides read TGTGCCAGCAGCGGGACCGGGACACGCGGTGAAAAACTGTTTTTT. Translated, it gives CASSGTGTRGEKLFF. The full variable domain, completed using reference TRBV7-9 and TRBJ1-4, is DTGVSQNPRHKITKRGQNVTFRCDPISEHNRLYWYRQTLGQGPEFLTYFQNEAQLEKSRLLSDRFSAERPKGSFSTLEIQRTEQGDSAMYLCASSGTGTRGEKLFFGSGTQLSVL.

This rearrangement joins TRBV9 to TRBJ2-1; TRBD2 aligns across 15 bases. Germline trimming cut 0 bases from V and 6 bases from J; bases unmatched to any gene: 4. Germline CDR1 and CDR2: SGDLS and YYNGEE. This CDR3 spans 17 amino acids. CDR3 amino acids: CASSVEGTSGGINEQFF. DNA of the CDR3: TGTGCCAGCAGCGTAGAGGGGACTAGCGGGGGGATCAATGAGCAGTTCTTC.

In this sample, this clone turned up a few times. The chain recombines TRBV5-1 with TRBJ2-1; D might be TRBD2 (6 bases). V lost 3 bases to trimming and J lost 9 bases, with 10 bases between them. Per germline, CDR1 SGHRS and CDR2 YFSETQ. CDR3 length equals 12 residues. The CDR3 DNA follows: TGCGCCAGCAGCTCCGACGGGGGTGAGCAGTTCTTC. As protein: CASSSDGGEQFF.

This chain connects TRBV4-2 to TRBJ1-2; 7 bases fit TRBD1. V lost 2 bases, J lost 4 bases, and 7 bases stayed unmatched. The germline V gene encodes CDR1 LGHNA and CDR2 YNFKEQ. The CDR3 is 15 residues long. CDR3 in amino acids: CASSQPDRETYGYTF. The CDR3 bases are TGTGCCAGCAGCCAACCCGACAGGGAGACCTATGGCTACACCTTC.

This clone was seen a few times. J is TRBJ1-1 and V is TRBV5-1, with a weak D call TRBD1 (5 bases). The CDR3 contains 13 residues. Between the trimmed V and J ends, which lost 4 bases and 8 bases, there was a span of 15 bases. CDR1 is SGHRS, CDR2 YFSETQ, per germline. This CDR3 reads CASSAGRDREAFF. CDR3 nucleotides: TGCGCCAGCAGCGCGGGACGGGATAGAGAAGCTTTCTTT.